This TCR beta chain was retrieved from a study of T cells after yellow fever vaccination. About the research overall: For low cell numbers, libraries were made with SMART-Seq v4 Ultra Low Input.

Study-wide results and limits: Post-booster repertoires contained most primary-vaccination clones again (roughly 95% CD4, over 70% CD8).

Regarding this clonotype: Its antigen is unknown.

They built TCR cDNA with 5'RACE template switching, a step that put in a universal primer site and UMIs. From the 5' RACE reads, TCRdb called clonotypes with MiXCR, one entry per CDR3 protein. The table lists some 340,000 distinct CDR3 sequences, approximately 4% of them singletons, with around 23% in the top ten. This receptor was identified in a man between 18 and 35 years old who received the YFV17D yellow fever vaccine. The source material was PBMCs, sampled 5 days after the yellow fever booster vaccination.

CDR3 coding DNA: TGCGCCAGCAGCCAGCTGGGGAAGGGTAAGATTTTCAATGAGCAGTTCTTC. This gives the protein CASSQLGKGKIFNEQFF. This chain uses TRBV4-1 with TRBJ2-1; D gene unclear. The CDR3 spans 17 residues. The germline V and J ends were trimmed by 3 bases and 6 bases, with 21 bases remaining between them. Germline V gives CDR1 MGHRA, CDR2 YSYEKL.